The 7 T cell receptor beta chains below were found in one sample sequenced in a study of Ad26.COV2.S vaccination and SARS-CoV-2 variants. As for treatment: roughly 19 received Ad26.COV2.S at low or high dose, single or two shots; about 5 received placebo; per-sample allocation not given. On day 63 after the first injection, vaccine and placebo recipients gave samples. This table comes from immunoSEQ multiplex PCR, and its TCRdb copy is limited to in-frame clones, with some not included. The sample holds hundreds of thousands of clones, 80% to 90% seen once. Sequenced material: peripheral blood, taken in a trial of Ad26.COV2.S vaccine versus placebo. The receptors here all came from a person between 18 and 59 years old who received the Ad26.COV2.S COVID-19 vaccine or a placebo.

The V call is TRBV4-3, the J call TRBJ2-1, with D possibly called TRBD1 or TRBD2 (5 bases each). The CDR3 totals 15 residues. V dropped 0 bases and J dropped 8 bases, with 14 bases sitting between them. The germline V gene encodes CDR1 LGHNA and CDR2 YSLEER. CDR3 protein: CASSQDHTGGDEQFF. Written as DNA, the CDR3 is TGCGCCAGCAGCCAAGATCACACAGGAGGTGATGAGCAGTTCTTC.

This chain links TRBV18 with TRBJ1-6; 7 positions match TRBD1. J was trimmed by 0 bases and V by 6 bases; bases with no gene match: 8. The CDR3 sequence is 17 residues long. The germline V gene encodes CDR1 KGHSH and CDR2 LQKENI. The CDR3 DNA follows: TGTGCCAGCTCGCGACAGGGCTACCCCTCCTATAATTCACCCCTCCACTTT. Its translation is CASSRQGYPSYNSPLHF.

V is TRBV29-1 and J is TRBJ1-2, with 8 bases fitting TRBD1. J was trimmed by 5 bases and V by 5 bases; bases with no gene match: 10. The CDR3 totals 14 residues. CDR1 is SQVTM, CDR2 ANQGSEA, per germline. DNA of the CDR3: TGCAGCGTTCCTTCAGGGGGCTTCTGGTATGGCTACACCTTC. Translating gives CSVPSGGFWYGYTF.

V is TRBV30 and J is TRBJ1-2; TRBD1 might be the D (5 bases). There are 12 residues in the CDR3. Germline CDR1 reads GTSNPN; CDR2 reads SVGIG (reference sequence). Trimming left V 3 bases short and J 1 base short, with 6 bases between. The chain's CDR3 is CAWRGLNYGYTF. The DNA for the CDR3 is TGTGCCTGGAGGGGACTTAACTATGGCTACACCTTC.

This clone was observed a single time. The J gene is TRBJ2-7, the V gene TRBV29-1; 9 nucleotides align to TRBD1. CDR1 is SQVTM and CDR2 is ANQGSEA in the germline V gene. This CDR3 has 14 residues. V was clipped by 4 bases and J by 5 bases; unmatched bases: 9. CDR3 loop: CSVGWDRVPHEQYF. For the CDR3, the DNA is TGCAGCGTTGGTTGGGACAGGGTCCCCCACGAGCAGTACTTC.

The chain has TRBV6-2 or TRBV6-3 and TRBJ2-1; perhaps D is TRBD1 or TRBD2 (5 bases each). Germline V lookup: CDR1 MNHEY, CDR2 SVGEGT. V lost 2 bases and J lost 6, with 8 bases in between. The CDR3 loop spans 13 amino acids. In DNA, the CDR3 is TGTGCCAGCAGTTACCGGGACCTCAATGAGCAGTTCTTC. Amino acid sequence: CASSYRDLNEQFF.

This clone has a handful of counts. This chain uses TRBV14 with TRBJ2-3, with 11 nucleotides matching TRBD1. In germline, CDR1 is SGHDN, CDR2 FVKESK. J lost 6 bases, V lost 1 base, and 6 bases had no gene match. This CDR3 spans 16 amino acids. In nucleotides, the CDR3 is TGTGCCAGCAGCCAAGGGCTGGGACAGGGGGTCGATACGCAGTATTTT. It encodes CASSQGLGQGVDTQYF.